The 30 T cell receptor beta chains given below trace back to one sample, sequenced in a study of shared clonotypes between healthy human individuals. The method was immunoSEQ multiplex PCR; TCRdb's version includes in-frame clones alone and lacks a portion of them. The sample yields roughly 2,300,000 clones, about nine tenths seen once. The material sequenced was naive CD4+ T cells from PBMCs. The subset is: CD45RA+ positively selected. These receptors were obtained from a man aged 18 to 29 in good health. Some clones in this sample may be carry-over from other donors' samples.

The chain employs TRBV7-9 and TRBJ1-1; D might be TRBD1 (5 bases). CDR3 length equals 18 residues. Trimming removed 0 bases from V and 1 base from J, with 18 bases in between. From germline, CDR1 is SEHNR and CDR2 FQNEAQ (reference sequence). The CDR3 DNA reads as TGTGCCAGCAGCTTAGCTCGGGGACCCGCATCTTGGAACACTGAAGCTTTCTTT. Its translation is CASSLARGPASWNTEAFF.

This sequence joins TRBV7-9 and TRBJ2-1; 10 bases match TRBD2. J lost 0 bases, V lost 1 base, and 3 bases had no gene match. The CDR3 spans 17 residues. From germline, CDR1 is SEHNR and CDR2 FQNEAQ (reference sequence). The CDR3 is CASSLEASGSSYNEQFF. The CDR3 coding sequence is TGTGCCAGCAGCTTAGAGGCTAGCGGGAGCTCCTACAATGAGCAGTTCTTC.

The DNA for the CDR3 is TGTGCCAGCAGCTTAGTATTCAGGGCTAATGAAAAACTGTTTTTT. Its translation: CASSLVFRANEKLFF. The gene calls are TRBV7-8 and TRBJ1-4; a weak D match, TRBD1 (5 bases). The CDR3 spans 15 residues. The germline V gene encodes CDR1 SGHVS and CDR2 FQNEAQ. Trimming shortened V by 1 base and J by 3 bases, and 9 bases separated the two germline ends.

The rearrangement uses TRBV28 and TRBJ1-1; D is unclear. The V and J ends lost 6 bases and 4 bases respectively, with 9 bases between them. The CDR3 is 12 amino acids. From germline, CDR1 is MDHEN and CDR2 SYDVKM. This chain's CDR3 is CASRLAPTEAFF. As DNA, the CDR3 is TGTGCCAGCAGACTCGCCCCCACTGAAGCTTTCTTT.

The CDR3 reads CASSIASWDRGNQPQHF. In DNA form, the CDR3 reads TGTGCCAGTAGTATCGCTTCCTGGGACAGGGGGAATCAGCCCCAGCATTTT. V usage is TRBV19 and J usage is TRBJ1-5; 11 nucleotides match TRBD1. The CDR3 sequence is 17 residues long. CDR1 LNHDA and CDR2 SQIVND come from the germline V gene (reference sequence). J gave up 4 bases and V 3 bases, and 8 bases lay outside the gene matches.

CDR3: CSVAMDIGANVLTF. The CDR3 coding sequence is TGCAGCGTTGCCATGGATATTGGGGCCAACGTCCTGACTTTC. This chain uses TRBV29-1 with TRBJ2-6; D call uncertain. Germline-derived CDR1 and CDR2 are SQVTM and ANQGSEA. The ends were cut back, 4 bases at V and 3 bases at J, with 10 bases in the middle. This CDR3 is built from 14 residues.

Concerning this clone itself: A read error may account for a junction end that differs from germline. Other DNA sequences in this sample translate to the same CDR3. The chain combines TRBV6-4 with TRBJ1-5; unclear D gene. CDR1 and CDR2 from the germline V gene are MRHNA and SNTAGT. The CDR3 totals 13 residues. CDR3 bases: TGTGCCAGCAGTGAGGGAGGCAACCAGCCCCAGCATTTT. Residues: CASSEGGNQPQHF.

This sequence joins TRBV28 and TRBJ2-1; no clear D gene. Germline lookup yields CDR1 MDHEN and CDR2 SYDVKM. This CDR3 has 12 amino acids. With 3 bases removed from V and 7 bases from J, the gap between germline ends came to 7 bases. CDR3 region: CASSFNVNEQFF. As DNA, the CDR3 is TGTGCCAGCAGTTTTAACGTAAATGAGCAGTTCTTC.

V and J are TRBV10-3 and TRBJ2-7; D may be TRBD1 (5 bases). The V and J ends lost 0 bases and 3 bases respectively, with 12 bases between them. The CDR3 extends over 15 amino acids. Germline CDR1 is ENHRY and CDR2 is SYGVKD. This chain's CDR3 is CAISESAQGHYEQYF. The CDR3 nucleotides are TGTGCCATCAGTGAGTCGGCCCAGGGTCACTACGAGCAGTACTTC.

The chain links TRBV29-1 to TRBJ2-7, with TRBD1 as a possible D gene (8 bases). The CDR3 spans 14 residues. Germline CDR1 is SQVTM and CDR2 is ANQGSEA. Between the trimmed V and J ends, which lost 7 bases and 6 bases, there was a span of 22 bases. The chain's CDR3 is CSARSGTGPGEQYF. The DNA for the CDR3 is TGCAGCGCCCGGAGCGGGACAGGACCGGGCGAGCAGTACTTC.

The genes are TRBV5-5 and TRBJ1-1; D unclear. With 1 base removed from V and 0 bases from J, the gap between germline ends came to 10 bases. Per the germline V gene, CDR1 is SGHKS and CDR2 is YYEKEE (reference sequence). The CDR3 totals 15 residues. This CDR3 is CASSLTVTMNTEAFF. The CDR3 nucleotides are TGTGCCAGCAGCTTGACAGTGACTATGAACACTGAAGCTTTCTTT.

The chain links TRBV6-1 to TRBJ1-3; D may be TRBD1 (5 bases). The CDR3 totals 15 residues. Germline V gives CDR1 MNHNS, CDR2 SASEGT. Trimming removed 3 bases from V and 0 bases from J, with 9 bases in between. DNA of the CDR3: TGTGCCAGCAGTGAGAGACAGCTCTCTGGAAACACCATATATTTT. Translation gives CASSERQLSGNTIYF.

The V gene is TRBV7-8, the J gene TRBJ1-1; D remains ambiguous. This CDR3 is 13 amino acids long. V was cut by 5 bases and J by 0 bases, with 7 bases left in between. Germline CDR1 SGHVS, CDR2 FQNEAQ. This CDR3 is CASSTRLNTEAFF. The CDR3 nucleotides are TGTGCCAGCAGCACCCGTTTGAACACTGAAGCTTTCTTT.

The rearrangement joins TRBV7-3 to TRBJ2-2; D gene ambiguous. V shed 1 base and J shed 0 bases, with 9 bases lying between them. This CDR3 contains 16 residues. Germline V gene lookup returns CDR1 SGHTA and CDR2 FQGTGA. The CDR3 nucleotides read TGTGCCAGCAGCTTAATCGGACGGACGAACACCGGGGAGCTGTTTTTT. Amino acids: CASSLIGRTNTGELFF.

The rearrangement links TRBV27 to TRBJ1-2; possibly TRBD1 for D (6 bases). This CDR3 contains 14 residues. Germline CDR1 MNHEY, CDR2 SMNVEV (reference sequence). V dropped 3 bases and J dropped 7 bases, with 15 bases sitting between them. CDR3 DNA sequence: TGTGCCAGCAGTTTCAGGGTGGGGGCTAGTGGCTACACCTTC. It encodes CASSFRVGASGYTF.

As regards this clone: The sample has other DNA sequences that encode this CDR3 too. The chain combines TRBV28 with TRBJ1-2; no firm D call. Trimming took 6 bases from V and 0 from J, leaving 8 bases between them. The CDR3 runs to 13 residues. In germline, CDR1 is MDHEN, CDR2 SYDVKM. The CDR3 sequence: CASSSDSNYGYTF. The CDR3 DNA reads as TGTGCCAGCAGCTCAGACTCTAACTATGGCTACACCTTC.

The V call is TRBV5-1, the J call TRBJ2-5; tentatively, D is TRBD1 (5 bases). Germline V CDR1 and CDR2: SGHRS, YFSETQ. CDR3 length: 17 amino acids. V was trimmed by 4 bases and J by 5 bases, leaving 24 bases between them. CDR3 sequence (DNA): TGCGCCAGCAGCCCGGCCCCCCCAGGGAACGCTCAGGAGACCCAGTACTTC. Encoded protein: CASSPAPPGNAQETQYF.

The chain uses TRBV11-2 and TRBJ1-1; D is possibly TRBD1 (5 bases). The V and J ends lost 5 bases and 2 bases respectively, with 21 bases between them. Looked up from germline, CDR1 is SGHAT and CDR2 is FQNNGV. The CDR3 spans 17 residues. CDR3 DNA: TGTGCCAGCAGCCTTTGGATGCCCAAGGGGCGAAACACTGAAGCTTTCTTT. Amino acid sequence: CASSLWMPKGRNTEAFF.

Points on this clone: Other nucleotide sequences in the sample specify the same CDR3. The rearrangement links TRBV20-1 to TRBJ2-3; D remains ambiguous. V shed 2 bases and J shed 6 bases, with 3 bases lying between them. The CDR3 loop spans 10 amino acids. Germline loops: CDR1 DFQATT, CDR2 SNEGSKA (reference sequence). The CDR3 spells CSARRDTQYF. The DNA for the CDR3 is TGCAGTGCTAGACGGGATACGCAGTATTTT.

In this sample, this clone turned up once. The J gene is TRBJ1-2, the V gene TRBV5-1; 8 nucleotides agree with TRBD1. The J segment lost 5 bases and the V segment lost 3 bases, leaving 6 bases of the junction unmatched. Germline V gives CDR1 SGHRS, CDR2 YFSETQ. This CDR3 has 14 residues. For the CDR3, the DNA is TGCGCCAGCAGCTCGACAGGGGTGGGGTATGGCTACACCTTC. It specifies CASSSTGVGYGYTF.

As regards this clone: The identical CDR3 is also encoded by other nucleotide sequences in the sample. The chain combines TRBV5-6 with TRBJ1-6; no definite D call. Germline V gene lookup returns CDR1 SGHDT and CDR2 YYEEEE. Trimming took off 0 bases at V and 6 bases at J, with 7 bases between the two ends. The CDR3 totals 14 residues. Written as DNA, the CDR3 is TGTGCCAGCAGCTTGGGACGGATTAATTCACCCCTCCACTTT. Translation: CASSLGRINSPLHF.

The chain joins TRBV7-6 to TRBJ2-1; TRBD2 aligns across 10 bases. Germline V gives CDR1 SGHVS, CDR2 FNYEAQ. There are 15 residues in the CDR3. V lost 3 bases to trimming and J lost 13 bases; unmatched junction nucleotides: 12. CDR3 sequence: CASSLYTSGAGIQFF. CDR3 nucleotides: TGTGCCAGCAGCTTGTACACTAGCGGGGCAGGAATACAGTTCTTC.

This clone was recorded only once. This chain connects TRBV30 to TRBJ2-3; tentative D call: TRBD2 (6 bases). The germline gives CDR1 GTSNPN, CDR2 SVGIG (reference sequence). Trimming removed 5 bases from V and 2 bases from J, with 14 bases in between. The CDR3 extends over 14 amino acids. The DNA for the CDR3 is TGTGCCTGGGGTCGTGGGACTTACACAGATACGCAGTATTTT. It translates to CAWGRGTYTDTQYF.

This chain uses TRBV5-1 with TRBJ2-2; D is uncertain. Deletions cut 0 bases from V and 0 bases from J, with 9 bases between. Germline V lookup: CDR1 SGHRS, CDR2 YFSETQ. This CDR3 region has 16 residues. The CDR3 here is CASSLVWETNTGELFF. In DNA, the CDR3 is TGCGCCAGCAGCTTGGTGTGGGAAACGAACACCGGGGAGCTGTTTTTT. Full variable domain (rest looked up from reference TRBV5-1 and TRBJ2-2): KAGVTQTPRYLIKTRGQQVTLSCSPISGHRSVSWYQQTPGQGLQFLFEYFSETQRNKGNFPGRFSGRQFSNSRSEMNVSTLELGDSALYLCASSLVWETNTGELFFGEGSRLTVL.

In regard to this clone: Other DNA sequences within the sample encode an identical CDR3. The chain employs TRBV29-1 and TRBJ1-5; no clear D gene. Germline-derived CDR1 and CDR2 are SQVTM and ANQGSEA. The CDR3 extends over 12 amino acids. The V end was cut by 4 bases, the J end by 3 bases, with 7 bases between. The DNA for the CDR3 is TGCAGCGTTGGGGAACTCAATCAGCCCCAGCATTTT. This translates into CSVGELNQPQHF.

The V call is TRBV30, the J call TRBJ1-1; D ambiguous. Germline CDR1 and CDR2: GTSNPN and SVGIG (reference sequence). V was pared by 4 bases and J by 4 bases, with 16 bases between. The CDR3 length is 14 residues. The CDR3 reads CAWTAPGRSTEAFF. DNA of the CDR3: TGTGCCTGGACCGCCCCGGGTAGGAGCACTGAAGCTTTCTTT.

This clone was observed a few times. The V gene is TRBV2, the J gene TRBJ1-2; tentatively, D is TRBD1 (5 bases). Deletions cut 7 bases from V and 8 bases from J, with 11 bases between. Per the germline V gene, CDR1 is SNHLY and CDR2 is FYNNEI. The CDR3 is made up of 11 amino acids. CDR3 protein: CASTGGWGYTF. The CDR3 nucleotides are TGTGCCAGCACCGGGGGTTGGGGCTACACCTTC.

The rearrangement uses TRBV11-3 and TRBJ2-2, with D unclear. Germline-derived CDR1 and CDR2 are SGHNT and YENEEA. The CDR3 sequence is 13 residues long. Trimming removed 2 bases from V and 4 bases from J, with 5 bases in between. CDR3 sequence reads: CASSLLVTGELFF. The CDR3 nucleotides read TGTGCCAGCAGCTTATTAGTCACCGGGGAGCTGTTTTTT.

This sequence joins TRBV27 and TRBJ2-7; the D gene is possibly TRBD2 (6 bases). Germline V CDR1 and CDR2: MNHEY, SMNVEV (reference sequence). This CDR3 region has 14 residues. V gave up 5 bases and J gave up 3 bases, with 14 bases separating them. The CDR3 DNA sequence: TGTGCCAGCAGTAAACTAGCCGCAGGCTACGAGCAGTACTTC. Its protein product is CASSKLAAGYEQYF.

The gene calls are TRBV7-2 and TRBJ2-1; no clear D gene. CDR1 and CDR2 (germline): SGHTA, FQGNSA. Trimming removed 0 bases from V and 5 bases from J, with 11 bases in between. The CDR3 totals 15 residues. Here the CDR3 reads CASSLARSKNNEQFF. CDR3 DNA: TGTGCCAGCAGCTTAGCCAGGTCTAAGAACAATGAGCAGTTCTTC. Together with reference TRBV7-2 and TRBJ2-1, the CDR3 gives the full variable domain: GAGVSQSPSNKVTEKGKDVELRCDPISGHTALYWYRQSLGQGLEFLIYFQGNSAPDKSGLPSDRFSAERTGGSVSTLTIQRTQQEDSAVYLCASSLARSKNNEQFFGPGTRLTVL.